These 30 T cell receptor beta chains came from one sample sequenced in a study of T cells in Graves' hyperthyroidism and ophthalmopathy (dated by TCRdb to between 2018 and 2021). Libraries came from multiplex PCR. The sample was run on an Illumina HiSeq 2000. Amplification of TCR beta CDR3 regions was carried out from RNA transcripts. A first-round RT-PCR of the TCR CDR3 used the HTBI primer set with the Qiagen OneStep RT-PCR kit. TCRdb cleaned the public reads at Q25 with fastp, built clones with MiXCR and kept in-frame beta chains. Identical CDR3 proteins give one entry, which carries the most common genes and DNA. In all, the sample holds hundreds of thousands of distinct CDR3 sequences, and over 15% of those were seen once. More than 15% of the sample belongs to the ten largest clones. What was sequenced was blood. Source of these receptors: a woman aged 18-29 years with Graves' hyperthyroidism.

V usage is TRBV15 and J usage is TRBJ2-3, with a weak D call TRBD2 (5 bases). Trimming pared 0 bases from V and 6 bases from J, leaving 13 bases between. The CDR3 has 15 residues. The germline V gene encodes CDR1 LNHNV and CDR2 YYDKDF (reference sequence). CDR3 sequence (DNA): TGTGCCACCAGCAGAGAGGGATTAGCGACGGATACGCAGTATTTT. Translating gives CATSREGLATDTQYF.

The chain employs TRBV19 and TRBJ1-4, with D possibly TRBD1 on 5 matching bases. Germline assignment: CDR1 LNHDA and CDR2 SQIVND (reference sequence). V lost 5 bases, J lost 5 bases, and 15 bases lay in between. The CDR3 has 15 residues. CDR3 DNA sequence: TGTGCCAGTAGTCAGGGACCGAGTATGAATGAAAAACTGTTTTTT. Residues: CASSQGPSMNEKLFF.

There are a few counts of this clonotype. The gene calls are TRBV27 and TRBJ1-2; TRBD1 matches 11 bases. After removal of 6 bases from V and 4 bases from J, the junction contained 4 bases not matched to a gene. The CDR3 runs 14 residues. Germline values: CDR1 MNHEY, CDR2 SMNVEV (reference sequence). The CDR3 nucleotides read TGTGCCAGCAGGGGGACAGGGGGATCCTATGGCTACACCTTC. It yields the protein CASRGTGGSYGYTF.

This clonotype was observed many times. This chain connects TRBV2 to TRBJ2-7; D possibly uses TRBD1 or TRBD2 (7 bases each). Trimming took off 7 bases at V and 4 bases at J, with 14 bases between the two ends. The CDR3 spans 13 residues. Germline V gene sequence: CDR1 SNHLY, CDR2 FYNNEI. The CDR3 nucleotides are TGTGCCAGCACTGACAGGGAGGGGTACGAGCAGTACTTC. Translating it yields CASTDREGYEQYF.

V and J are TRBV4-1 and TRBJ1-2, with TRBD1 identical over 11 bases. With V trimmed by 1 base and J by 3 bases, 13 bases remained unmatched. There are 19 residues in the CDR3. Germline V gives CDR1 MGHRA, CDR2 YSYEKL. CDR3 nucleotides: TGCGCCAGCAGCCAAGTCCTACGTTACCGGGACAGGGGGGACTATGGCTACACCTTC. This codes for CASSQVLRYRDRGDYGYTF.

This clonotype was seen repeatedly, ten times or more. CDR3: CASQVRAVETQYF. In nucleotides, the CDR3 is TGTGCCAGCCAGGTCAGGGCGGTGGAGACCCAGTACTTC. The chain couples TRBV2 to TRBJ2-5; tentatively, D is TRBD1 (5 bases). Germline CDR1 is SNHLY and CDR2 is FYNNEI. The CDR3 runs to 13 residues. Trimming removed 8 bases at V and 5 bases at J, with 15 bases between. Combining the CDR3 with reference TRBV2 and TRBJ2-5 gives the whole variable domain EPEVTQTPSHQVTQMGQEVILRCVPISNHLYFYWYRQILGQKVEFLVSFYNNEISEKSEIFDDQFSVERPDGSNFTLKIRSTKLEDSAMYFCASQVRAVETQYFGPGTRLLVL.

This clonotype has at least ten counts. The genes are TRBV24-1 and TRBJ2-2; D is possibly TRBD1 (6 bases). This CDR3 spans 15 amino acids. V was trimmed by 3 bases and J by 6 bases, leaving 13 bases between them. Per germline, CDR1 KGHDR and CDR2 SFDVKD. CDR3 nucleotide sequence: TGTGCCACCAGTGATCCGGCAGGGGAGTCCGGGGAGCTGTTTTTT. Amino acids: CATSDPAGESGELFF.

In its sample, this clonotype was seen many times. The V call is TRBV20-1, the J call TRBJ1-2; D is ambiguous. V shed 6 bases and J shed 4 bases, with 15 bases lying between them. Germline CDR1 and CDR2: DFQATT and SNEGSKA (reference sequence). The CDR3 sequence is 13 residues long. CDR3 coding DNA: TGCAGTGCACCTAAGCAGGCCGTCTATGGCTACACCTTC. Translated: CSAPKQAVYGYTF.

CDR3 in amino acids: CASSSGQVPFF. CDR3 in DNA: TGTGCCAGCAGCTCTGGACAGGTCCCGTTCTTC. This chain links TRBV11-2 with TRBJ2-1; 7 positions match TRBD1. The CDR3 is 11 residues long. Germline V gene lookup returns CDR1 SGHAT and CDR2 FQNNGV. V shed 4 bases and J 15 bases; nucleotides not matched to a gene: 6.

This clonotype was recorded at least ten times. This chain uses TRBV15 with TRBJ2-5, with 9 bases aligning to TRBD1. Germline V gives CDR1 LNHNV, CDR2 YYDKDF (reference sequence). The ends lost 5 bases at V and 0 bases at J; junction bases unmatched: 4. The CDR3 is made up of 15 amino acids. The DNA of the CDR3 is TGTGCCACCAGCGGAGGACAGGGGAACCAAGAGACCCAGTACTTC. Protein: CATSGGQGNQETQYF. Combining the CDR3 with reference TRBV15 and TRBJ2-5 gives the whole variable domain DAMVIQNPRYQVTQFGKPVTLSCSQTLNHNVMYWYQQKSSQAPKLLFHYYDKDFNNEADTPDNFQSRRPNTSFCFLDIRSPGLGDTAMYLCATSGGQGNQETQYFGPGTRLLVL.

The chain carries TRBV20-1 and TRBJ2-1, with 9 bases that match TRBD2. Germline trimming cut 1 base from V and 7 bases from J; bases unmatched to any gene: 8. The CDR3 has 15 residues. Per germline, CDR1 DFQATT and CDR2 SNEGSKA (reference sequence). This CDR3 is CSARGMRGGGNEQFF. Written as DNA, the CDR3 is TGCAGTGCTAGAGGGATGCGCGGGGGGGGGAATGAGCAGTTCTTC.

This clonotype was detected many times. J is TRBJ1-1 and V is TRBV18, with D tentatively TRBD1 (5 bases). Germline values: CDR1 KGHSH, CDR2 LQKENI. Trimming shortened V by 8 bases and J by 0 bases, and 7 bases separated the two germline ends. The CDR3 covers 12 residues. The CDR3 DNA reads TGTGCCAGCAGACAGTTGAACACTGAAGCTTTCTTT. Protein product: CASRQLNTEAFF.

This clonotype appeared a few times. This chain connects TRBV16 to TRBJ1-1; no definite D call. The CDR3 totals 13 residues. The V end was cut by 4 bases, the J end by 6 bases, with 12 bases between. Germline V gives CDR1 KGHSY, CDR2 FQNENV. CDR3 residues: CASSPTVAAEAFF. CDR3 bases: TGTGCCAGCAGCCCCACAGTAGCGGCTGAAGCTTTCTTT.

The count of this clonotype is one. The chain carries TRBV7-3 and TRBJ2-2, with 11 bases that match TRBD2. V was pared by 5 bases and J by 3 bases, with 8 bases of the junction left unmatched. The CDR3 runs 17 residues. The germline gives CDR1 SGHTA, CDR2 FQGTGA. DNA for the CDR3: TGTGCCAGCAGCCCCTTTAGCGGGGGGGCGGACACCGGGGAGCTGTTTTTT. Protein sequence: CASSPFSGGADTGELFF.

This clonotype was counted many times. This chain links TRBV28 with TRBJ2-5, with D maybe TRBD1 (5 bases). This CDR3 spans 17 amino acids. Germline-derived CDR1 and CDR2 are MDHEN and SYDVKM. Trimming pared 2 bases from V and 2 bases from J, leaving 18 bases between. The CDR3 DNA reads as TGTGCCAGCAGTTTACCGGACGACAGAGGCCGTCAAGAGACCCAGTACTTC. It translates to CASSLPDDRGRQETQYF.

As for this clonotype: Just one base apart from a much larger clone, this may be a read error. The genes are TRBV7-2 and TRBJ1-2, with TRBD1 as a possible D gene (6 bases). This CDR3 is built from 14 residues. The germline V gene has CDR1 SGHTA and CDR2 FQGNSA. Trimming removed 5 bases from V and 2 bases from J, with 12 bases in between. CDR3: CASSPPDRNYGYTF. Written as DNA, the CDR3 is TGTGCCAGCAGCCCTCCGGACAGAAACTATGGCTACACCTTC. Combining the CDR3 with reference TRBV7-2 and TRBJ1-2 gives the whole variable domain GAGVSQSPSNKVTEKGKDVELRCDPISGHTALYWYRQSLGQGLEFLIYFQGNSAPDKSGLPSDRFSAERTGGSVSTLTIQRTQQEDSAVYLCASSPPDRNYGYTFGSGTRLTVV.

Note on this clonotype: Relative to the germline gene, one junction end is altered; a read error may explain this. The chain joins TRBV18 to TRBJ2-7; tentative D call: TRBD1 (5 bases). Germline CDR1 and CDR2: KGHSH and LQKENI. This CDR3 has 14 amino acids. The DNA for the CDR3 is TGTGCCAGCTCAGACAGAACGAGCTCCAACGAGCAGTACTTC. Amino acid sequence: CASSDRTSSNEQYF.

This clonotype appeared many times. The rearrangement joins TRBV6-1 to TRBJ2-7; the D is unclear. V was cut by 10 bases and J by 0 bases, with 13 bases left in between. From germline, CDR1 is MNHNS and CDR2 SASEGT. The CDR3 sequence is 13 residues long. The CDR3 loop is CATTSRNSYEQYF. DNA of the CDR3: TGTGCCACCACCTCGCGGAACTCCTACGAGCAGTACTTC.

The V and J genes are TRBV10-3 and TRBJ2-1; 9 nucleotides match TRBD2. CDR3 length: 15 amino acids. Germline lookup yields CDR1 ENHRY and CDR2 SYGVKD. V was clipped by 6 bases and J by 4 bases; unmatched bases: 7. CDR3 in amino acids: CAIRNSGGAYNEQFF. The DNA for the CDR3 is TGTGCCATCAGAAATAGCGGGGGAGCATACAATGAGCAGTTCTTC.

This clonotype has a count of ten or more. The chain employs TRBV7-2 and TRBJ1-2; TRBD1 agrees at 7 bases. After removal of 5 bases from V and 2 bases from J, the junction contained 11 bases not matched to a gene. This CDR3 has 16 residues. Per germline, CDR1 SGHTA and CDR2 FQGNSA. This chain's CDR3 is CASSRKRQGRNYGYTF. The CDR3 DNA reads as TGTGCCAGCAGCCGTAAGAGACAGGGACGGAACTATGGCTACACCTTC.

This clonotype was recorded many times. The CDR3 DNA reads as TGTGCCAGCAGGCGATCGAGAACGACCCGGGGAAACACCATATATTTT. It encodes CASRRSRTTRGNTIYF. The J gene is TRBJ1-3, the V gene TRBV6-1; the D is unclear. V shed 6 bases and J shed 4 bases, with 19 bases lying between them. Germline V gene sequence: CDR1 MNHNS, CDR2 SASEGT. This CDR3 has 16 amino acids.

The CDR3 region has the DNA TGTGCCAGTAGTACTTCCTTGAGTCAGCCCCAGCATTTT. Amino acid sequence: CASSTSLSQPQHF. This rearrangement joins TRBV19 to TRBJ1-5; no clear D. CDR1 is LNHDA and CDR2 is SQIVND in the germline V gene (reference sequence). Trimming removed 4 bases from V and 6 bases from J, with 10 bases in between. The CDR3 is 13 amino acids.

The rearrangement uses TRBV6-2 or TRBV6-3 and TRBJ1-5; no reliable D call. CDR3 size: 16 residues. V was pared by 5 bases and J by 0 bases, with 14 bases between. Germline CDR1 MNHEY, CDR2 SVGEGT. This chain's CDR3 is CASSQLHKYSNQPQHF. In DNA, the CDR3 is TGTGCCAGCAGTCAACTTCATAAATATAGCAATCAGCCCCAGCATTTT.

The chain couples TRBV5-1 to TRBJ1-1, with a weak D call TRBD1 (6 bases). V gave up 0 bases and J gave up 5 bases, with 14 bases separating them. Germline V gene sequence: CDR1 SGHRS, CDR2 YFSETQ. This CDR3 contains 15 residues. The CDR3 nucleotides read TGCGCCAGCAGCTTGGAATTTACAGGGTATACTGAAGCTTTCTTT. Protein: CASSLEFTGYTEAFF.

The sample holds many counts of this clonotype. The rearrangement joins TRBV5-1 to TRBJ1-1; D is perhaps TRBD1 (5 bases). Looked up from germline, CDR1 is SGHRS and CDR2 is YFSETQ. V lost 4 bases to trimming and J lost 8 bases, with 12 bases between them. There are 12 residues in the CDR3. The CDR3 nucleotides read TGCGCCAGCAGCCGGACACCTTCCGAAGCTTTCTTT. Translating it yields CASSRTPSEAFF. The complete variable domain, with remaining parts taken from reference TRBV5-1 and TRBJ1-1, reads KAGVTQTPRYLIKTRGQQVTLSCSPISGHRSVSWYQQTPGQGLQFLFEYFSETQRNKGNFPGRFSGRQFSNSRSEMNVSTLELGDSALYLCASSRTPSEAFFGQGTRLTVV.

There are a few counts of this clonotype. The V gene is TRBV4-2, the J gene TRBJ2-1; no firm D call. This CDR3 has 15 amino acids. Per the germline V gene, CDR1 is LGHNA and CDR2 is YNFKEQ. With 0 bases removed from V and 0 bases from J, the gap between germline ends came to 6 bases. As DNA, the CDR3 is TGTGCCAGCAGCCAAGAAGGGTCCTCCTACAATGAGCAGTTCTTC. Amino acids: CASSQEGSSYNEQFF.

This clonotype has at least ten counts. The CDR3 DNA follows: TGTGCCAGCAGCCCTGTGATCTACGAGCAGTACTTC. Residues: CASSPVIYEQYF. The rearrangement joins TRBV28 to TRBJ2-7; unclear D gene. The V gene's germline CDR1 is MDHEN and CDR2 SYDVKM. The V end lost 6 bases, the J end lost 3 bases, and 9 bases lay between the germline ends. CDR3 length: 12 amino acids.

This clonotype was found a few times. Being one base from a much bigger clone, this may be a read error. The chain couples TRBV2 to TRBJ1-5; 9 nucleotides line up with TRBD1. This CDR3 contains 13 residues. With V trimmed by 11 bases and J by 6 bases, 8 bases remained unmatched. The germline V gene has CDR1 SNHLY and CDR2 FYNNEI. The CDR3 DNA reads as TGTGCCTGTAAACAGGGGGCGGGTCAGCCCCAGCATTTT. It codes for CACKQGAGQPQHF.

The V gene is TRBV4-1, the J gene TRBJ1-5; 9 nucleotides line up with TRBD1. The CDR3 loop spans 15 amino acids. The germline gives CDR1 MGHRA, CDR2 YSYEKL. Trimming at V came to 0 bases and at J to 6 bases, leaving 3 bases not matched to a gene. CDR3 DNA: TGCGCCAGCAGCCAAGAGACAGGGGGAGGTCAGCCCCAGCATTTT. Amino acid sequence: CASSQETGGGQPQHF.

The chain couples TRBV10-3 to TRBJ2-3, with D unclear. Germline V gives CDR1 ENHRY, CDR2 SYGVKD. The CDR3 consists of 13 residues. With 3 bases removed from V and 2 bases from J, the gap between germline ends came to 6 bases. Here the CDR3 DNA reads TGTGCCATCAGTGACACAGACACAGATACGCAGTATTTT. It translates to CAISDTDTDTQYF.